The present entry profiles one T cell receptor (beta chain) with its context. The antigen is undetermined. The data stem from a study of beta chain features in type 1 diabetes. Notes on the study in general: Whether HLA type affects TCRB rearrangement stayed undetermined in the present work. It was among patients, rather than healthy donors, that naive, central memory and Treg TCRB repertoires appeared more similar.

The investigators reverse transcribed all of the isolated RNA, so they sequenced expressed TCRB transcripts. Deep immunoSEQ sequencing covered naive, central memory and regulatory T cell samples. Repertoires were generated with immunoSEQ multiplex PCR, while TCRdb's copy carries only in-frame clones and drops some. The table records some 240,000 clones, approximately 11% of them present only once. The receptor was isolated from a man between 18 and 29 years old in good health. Sequenced input: central memory CD4+ T cells from blood.

The CDR3 sequence is CASSQLVLSGANVLTF. The CDR3 bases are TGCGCCAGCAGCCAATTAGTCCTCTCTGGGGCCAACGTCCTGACTTTC. The genes are TRBV4-1 and TRBJ2-6; D is undetermined. This CDR3 comprises 16 residues. Germline V gives CDR1 MGHRA, CDR2 YSYEKL. Trimming left V 2 bases short and J 0 bases short, with 8 bases between.